These 4 T cell receptor beta chains came from one sample sequenced in a study of blood T cell repertoires in COVID-19. Sequencing was performed with immunoSEQ multiplex PCR; in TCRdb, only in-frame clones are kept and a portion is missing. The sample contains under 400,000 clones, about 87% of which appear only once. The sequenced sample consisted of peripheral blood. These receptors came from a woman under 40 with COVID-19, enrolled during active disease.

The gene calls are TRBV13 and TRBJ2-7; D is possibly TRBD1 (5 bases). Trimming left V 4 bases short and J 2 bases short, with 12 bases between. CDR1 and CDR2 from the germline V gene are PRHDT and FYEKMQ (reference sequence). There are 14 residues in the CDR3. As DNA, the CDR3 is TGTGCCAGCAGCTCCCGAGAAGGGGCCTACGAGCAGTACTTC. Protein: CASSSREGAYEQYF.

The chain carries TRBV6-2 or TRBV6-3 and TRBJ1-3; weak D call: TRBD1 (5 bases). CDR3 size: 14 residues. The ends were cut back, 5 bases at V and 0 bases at J, with 8 bases in the middle. CDR1 and CDR2 (germline): MNHEY, SVGEGT. For the CDR3, the DNA is TGTGCCAGCAGTCTCGACAGCTCTGGAAACACCATATATTTT. It codes for CASSLDSSGNTIYF.

This clone has only one observation. The chain links TRBV7-3 to TRBJ1-1; unclear D gene. Germline V gives CDR1 SGHTA, CDR2 FQGTGA. CDR3 size: 14 residues. The V and J ends lost 2 bases and 8 bases respectively, with 15 bases between them. This CDR3 is CASSLAPGSPEAFF. CDR3 DNA: TGTGCCAGCAGCTTAGCTCCGGGGAGTCCAGAAGCTTTCTTT.

The J gene is TRBJ1-6, the V gene TRBV7-9; 9 bases agree with TRBD1. This CDR3 region has 17 residues. V lost 4 bases, J lost 1 base, and 5 bases stayed unmatched. CDR1 is SEHNR and CDR2 is FQNEAQ in the germline V gene (reference sequence). Written as DNA, the CDR3 is TGTGCCAGCAGCTCCGGGACAGGGTCGTCCTATAATTCACCCCTCCACTTT. Encoded protein: CASSSGTGSSYNSPLHF.